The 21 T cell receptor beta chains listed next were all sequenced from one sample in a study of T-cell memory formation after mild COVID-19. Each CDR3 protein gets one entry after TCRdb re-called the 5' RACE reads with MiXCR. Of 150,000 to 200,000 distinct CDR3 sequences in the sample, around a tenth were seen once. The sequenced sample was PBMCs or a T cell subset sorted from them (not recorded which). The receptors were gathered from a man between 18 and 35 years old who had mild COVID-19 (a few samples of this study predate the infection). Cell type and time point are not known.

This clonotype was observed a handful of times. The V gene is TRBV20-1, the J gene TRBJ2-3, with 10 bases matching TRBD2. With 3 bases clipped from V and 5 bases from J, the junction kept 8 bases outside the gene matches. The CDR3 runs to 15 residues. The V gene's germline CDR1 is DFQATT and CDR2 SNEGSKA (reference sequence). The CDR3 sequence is CSASASGGAVDTQYF. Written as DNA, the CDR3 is TGCAGTGCTAGTGCCAGCGGGGGGGCCGTAGATACGCAGTATTTT.

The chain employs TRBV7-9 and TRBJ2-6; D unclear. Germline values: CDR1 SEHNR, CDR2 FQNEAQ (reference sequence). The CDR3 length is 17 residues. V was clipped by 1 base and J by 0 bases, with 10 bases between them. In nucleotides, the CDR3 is TGTGCCAGCAGCTTAGAAACACTGTCCTCTGGGGCCAACGTCCTGACTTTC. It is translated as CASSLETLSSGANVLTF. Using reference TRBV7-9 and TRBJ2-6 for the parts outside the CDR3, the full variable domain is DTGVSQNPRHKITKRGQNVTFRCDPISEHNRLYWYRQTLGQGPEFLTYFQNEAQLEKSRLLSDRFSAERPKGSFSTLEIQRTEQGDSAMYLCASSLETLSSGANVLTFGAGSRLTVL.

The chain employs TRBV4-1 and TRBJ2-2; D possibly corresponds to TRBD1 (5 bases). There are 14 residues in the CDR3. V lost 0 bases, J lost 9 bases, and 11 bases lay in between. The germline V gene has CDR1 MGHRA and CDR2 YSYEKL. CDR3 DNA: TGCGCCAGCAGCCAAGATGGGGCCCACAGGGAGCTGTTTTTT. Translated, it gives CASSQDGAHRELFF.

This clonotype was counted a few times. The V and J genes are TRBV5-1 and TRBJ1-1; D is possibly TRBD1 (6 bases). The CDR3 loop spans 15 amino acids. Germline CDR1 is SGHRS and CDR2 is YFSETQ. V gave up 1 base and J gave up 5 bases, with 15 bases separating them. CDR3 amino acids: CASSLRGRGRTEAFF. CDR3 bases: TGCGCCAGCAGCTTGAGGGGCAGGGGAAGGACTGAAGCTTTCTTT.

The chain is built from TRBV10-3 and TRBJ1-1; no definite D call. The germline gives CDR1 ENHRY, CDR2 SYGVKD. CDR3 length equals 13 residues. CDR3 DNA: TGTGCAAGCATAGCTGGCTTGAACACTGAAGCTTTCTTT. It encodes CASIAGLNTEAFF.

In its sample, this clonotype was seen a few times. CDR3 residues: CASSLEAPETEKLFF. The DNA of the CDR3 is TGCGCCAGCAGCTTGGAGGCCCCTGAGACAGAAAAACTGTTTTTT. This chain uses TRBV5-1 with TRBJ1-4, with unresolved D. This CDR3 contains 15 residues. V was shortened by 0 bases and J by 8 bases, with 14 bases between the two germline ends. Germline CDR1 is SGHRS and CDR2 is YFSETQ.

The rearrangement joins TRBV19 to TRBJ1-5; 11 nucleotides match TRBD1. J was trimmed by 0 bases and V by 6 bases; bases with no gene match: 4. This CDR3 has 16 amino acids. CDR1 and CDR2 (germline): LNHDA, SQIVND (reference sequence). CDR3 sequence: CASSGQGAYSNQPQHF. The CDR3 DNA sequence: TGTGCCAGTAGCGGACAGGGGGCGTATAGCAATCAGCCCCAGCATTTT.

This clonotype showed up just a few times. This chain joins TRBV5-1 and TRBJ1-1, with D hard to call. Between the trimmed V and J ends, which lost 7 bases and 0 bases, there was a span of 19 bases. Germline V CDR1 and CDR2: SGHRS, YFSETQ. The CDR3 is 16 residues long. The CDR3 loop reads CASGRGTFNLNTEAFF. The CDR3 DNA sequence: TGCGCCAGCGGTCGCGGTACTTTTAACTTGAACACTGAAGCTTTCTTT.

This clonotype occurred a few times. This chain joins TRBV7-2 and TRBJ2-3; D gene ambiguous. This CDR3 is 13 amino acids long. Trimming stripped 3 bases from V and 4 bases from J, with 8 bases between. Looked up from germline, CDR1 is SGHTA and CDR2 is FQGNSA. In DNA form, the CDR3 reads TGTGCCAGCAGCTTCCCTAGTTCAGATACGCAGTATTTT. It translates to CASSFPSSDTQYF.

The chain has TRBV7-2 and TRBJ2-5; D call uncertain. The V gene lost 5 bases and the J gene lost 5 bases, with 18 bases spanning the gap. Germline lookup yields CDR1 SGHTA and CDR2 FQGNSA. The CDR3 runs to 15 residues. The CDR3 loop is CASSATGHQLETQYF. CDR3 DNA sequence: TGTGCCAGCAGCGCTACGGGCCATCAGCTTGAGACCCAGTACTTC.

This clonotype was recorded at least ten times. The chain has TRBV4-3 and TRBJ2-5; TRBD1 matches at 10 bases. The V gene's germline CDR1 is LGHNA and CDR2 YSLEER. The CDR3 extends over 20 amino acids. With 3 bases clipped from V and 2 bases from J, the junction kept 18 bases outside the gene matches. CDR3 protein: CASSHAAYLVTGGPQETQYF. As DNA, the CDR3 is TGCGCCAGCAGCCATGCTGCGTATTTGGTGACAGGGGGCCCTCAAGAGACCCAGTACTTC.

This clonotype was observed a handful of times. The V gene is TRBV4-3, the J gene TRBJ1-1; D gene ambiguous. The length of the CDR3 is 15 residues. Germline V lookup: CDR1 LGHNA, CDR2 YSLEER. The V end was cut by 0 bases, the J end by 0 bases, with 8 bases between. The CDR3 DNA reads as TGCGCCAGCAGCCAAGAATCGAACATGAACACTGAAGCTTTCTTT. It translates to CASSQESNMNTEAFF.

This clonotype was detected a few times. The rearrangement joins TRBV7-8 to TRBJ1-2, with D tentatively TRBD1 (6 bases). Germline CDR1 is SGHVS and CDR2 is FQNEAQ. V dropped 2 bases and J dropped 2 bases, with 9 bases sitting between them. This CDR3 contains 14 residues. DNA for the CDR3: TGTGCCAGCAGCTTAAGGGGGGAGAACTATGGCTACACCTTC. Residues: CASSLRGENYGYTF.

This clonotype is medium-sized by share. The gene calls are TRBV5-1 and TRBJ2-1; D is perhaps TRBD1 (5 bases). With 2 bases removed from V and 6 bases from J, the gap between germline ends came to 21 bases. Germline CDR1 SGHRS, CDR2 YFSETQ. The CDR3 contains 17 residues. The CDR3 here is CASSFALDIRASNEQFF. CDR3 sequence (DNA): TGCGCCAGCAGCTTCGCCTTGGACATTAGAGCTAGCAATGAGCAGTTCTTC.

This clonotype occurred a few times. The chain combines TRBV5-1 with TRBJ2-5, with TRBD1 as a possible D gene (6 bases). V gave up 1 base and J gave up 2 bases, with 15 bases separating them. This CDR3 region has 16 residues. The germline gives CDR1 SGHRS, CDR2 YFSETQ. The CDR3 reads CASSLNRVTAQETQYF. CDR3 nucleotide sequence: TGCGCCAGCAGCTTGAACAGGGTAACAGCTCAAGAGACCCAGTACTTC. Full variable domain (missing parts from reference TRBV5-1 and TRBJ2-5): KAGVTQTPRYLIKTRGQQVTLSCSPISGHRSVSWYQQTPGQGLQFLFEYFSETQRNKGNFPGRFSGRQFSNSRSEMNVSTLELGDSALYLCASSLNRVTAQETQYFGPGTRLLVL.

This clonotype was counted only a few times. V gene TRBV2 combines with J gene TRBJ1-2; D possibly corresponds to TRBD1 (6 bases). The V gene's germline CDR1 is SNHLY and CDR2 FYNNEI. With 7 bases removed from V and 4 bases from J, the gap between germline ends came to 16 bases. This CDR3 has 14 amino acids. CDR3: CASTDLGAAYGYTF. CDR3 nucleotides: TGTGCCAGCACCGACCTGGGGGCGGCCTATGGCTACACCTTC.

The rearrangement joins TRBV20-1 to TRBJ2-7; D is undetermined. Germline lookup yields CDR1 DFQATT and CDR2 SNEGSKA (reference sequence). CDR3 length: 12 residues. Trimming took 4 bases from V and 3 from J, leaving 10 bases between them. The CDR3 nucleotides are TGCAGTGCTACCGATCCATTCTACGAGCAGTACTTC. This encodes CSATDPFYEQYF.

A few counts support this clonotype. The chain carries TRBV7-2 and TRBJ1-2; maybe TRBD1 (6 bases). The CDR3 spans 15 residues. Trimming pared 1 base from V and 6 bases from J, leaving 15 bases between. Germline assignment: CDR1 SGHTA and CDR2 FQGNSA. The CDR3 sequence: CASSLVTSGADGYTF. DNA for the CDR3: TGTGCCAGCAGCTTAGTAACGTCAGGGGCGGATGGCTACACCTTC.

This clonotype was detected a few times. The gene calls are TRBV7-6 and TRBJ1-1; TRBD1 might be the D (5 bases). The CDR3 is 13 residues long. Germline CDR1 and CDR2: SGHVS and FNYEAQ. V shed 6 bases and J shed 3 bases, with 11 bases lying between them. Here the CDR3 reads CASRVGPDTEAFF. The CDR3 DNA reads TGTGCCAGCAGGGTGGGACCCGACACTGAAGCTTTCTTT.

CDR3 nucleotides: TGTGCCAGCAGTTACTCGGGCGTCACCACTGAAGCTTTCTTT. Its protein is CASSYSGVTTEAFF. This sequence joins TRBV6-2 or TRBV6-3 and TRBJ1-1; no clear D gene. The CDR3 is 14 amino acids. Trimming cost V 0 bases and J 4 bases, with 9 bases left between them. The germline V gene has CDR1 MNHEY and CDR2 SVGEGT.

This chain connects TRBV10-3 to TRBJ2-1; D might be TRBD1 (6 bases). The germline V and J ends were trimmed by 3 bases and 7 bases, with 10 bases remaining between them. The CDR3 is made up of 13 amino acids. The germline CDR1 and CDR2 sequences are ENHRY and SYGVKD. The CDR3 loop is CAISEGGHNEQFF. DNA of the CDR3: TGTGCCATCAGTGAAGGGGGACATAATGAGCAGTTCTTC.